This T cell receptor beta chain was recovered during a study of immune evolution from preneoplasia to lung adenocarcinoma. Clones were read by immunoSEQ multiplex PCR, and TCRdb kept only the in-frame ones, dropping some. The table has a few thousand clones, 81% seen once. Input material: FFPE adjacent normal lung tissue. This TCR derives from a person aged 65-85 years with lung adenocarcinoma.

This CDR3 reads CASSIGGFDEQYF. CDR3 sequence (DNA): TGTGCCAGCAGCATAGGGGGCTTCGACGAGCAGTACTTC. V gene TRBV7-9 combines with J gene TRBJ2-7, with 7 nucleotides matching TRBD1. After removal of 5 bases from V and 5 bases from J, the junction contained 6 bases not matched to a gene. The CDR3 covers 13 residues. Germline V gives CDR1 SEHNR, CDR2 FQNEAQ (reference sequence).